The rows below give T cell receptor beta chains drawn from one sample of a study of T cell repertoires in cytomegalovirus infection. One entry per CDR3 protein, called by TCRdb with MiXCR from the reads. In the table there are around 200,000 distinct CDR3 sequences, about 15% of which are singletons. Sequencing was carried out using CD8+ T cells from PBMCs. The receptor source for this set is a human donor in good health (CMV status not recorded). Some clones in this sample may be carry-over from other donors' samples. Each CDR3 is given with its conserved first and last residue. D genes are given only for firm matches. Rows give clone size only sometimes, using once, few, many, or a class for an expanded clone.

D	size	V	J	DNA	CDR3
.	many	TRBV7-2	TRBJ1-3	TGTGCCAGCAGCCGCTATTCGCCGAATCGACTCACTGGAAACACCATATATTTT	CASSRYSPNRLTGNTIYF
TRBD2	many	TRBV20-1	TRBJ2-1	TGCAGTGCTAGAGAGGCGTCCGGGACTAGCGGGGGATTGACCAATGAGCAGTTCTTC	CSAREASGTSGGLTNEQFF
TRBD1	once	TRBV29-1	TRBJ1-5	TGCAGCGTAGGGACAGGGGGTGAGGCGCCCCAGCATTTT	CSVGTGGEAPQHF
.	few	TRBV4-2	TRBJ2-7	TGTGCCAGCAGCCAAGAGGACGGGAGCTCCTACGAGCAGTACTTC	CASSQEDGSSYEQYF
.	few	TRBV7-2	TRBJ1-2	TGTGCCAGCATCCCGACAGCCAACTATGGCTACACCTTC	CASIPTANYGYTF
TRBD2	.	TRBV27	TRBJ2-2	TGTGCCAGCAGTTCCTCCGGCGGGAGGGCTGGCACCGGGGAGCTGTTTTTT	CASSSSGGRAGTGELFF
TRBD1	.	TRBV7-9	TRBJ1-5	TGTGCCAGCAGCTTAAACCCGGTACAGGGGGCAAATCAGCCCCAGCATTTT	CASSLNPVQGANQPQHF
TRBD2	many	TRBV7-2	TRBJ2-1	TGTGCCAGCAGCCCGGGACTAGACTGGGAGCAGTTCTTC	CASSPGLDWEQFF
.	many	TRBV7-2	TRBJ2-7	TGTGCCAGCAACCCCGGAAATTCCTACGAGCAGTACTTC	CASNPGNSYEQYF
.	.	TRBV10-3	TRBJ2-7	TGTGCCATCAGTGAGAATGTGGGGACTCTAGGGTGGCACGAGCAGTACTTC	CAISENVGTLGWHEQYF
.	few	TRBV4-1	TRBJ2-3	TGCGCCAGCCGACCGGCGCCTTGGACTGGAACAGATACGCAGTATTTT	CASRPAPWTGTDTQYF
.	.	TRBV4-2	TRBJ1-1	TGTGCCAGCAGCTCCCGAGGAGCGCAGGAGAACACTGAAGCTTTCTTT	CASSSRGAQENTEAFF
TRBD2	few	TRBV4-1	TRBJ2-7	TGCGCCAGCAGTTCTGCGGGGGGACCCTACGAGCAGTACTTC	CASSSAGGPYEQYF
TRBD2	few	TRBV4-3	TRBJ2-7	TGCGCCAGCAGCCAAGATCGCGGGGGGGCTTACGAGCAGTACTTC	CASSQDRGGAYEQYF
.	.	TRBV6-1	TRBJ2-5	TGTGCCAGCGCGTCCCCTAATAGTCGCACCCTGGAAGAGACCCAGTACTTC	CASASPNSRTLEETQYF
TRBD2	.	TRBV29-1	TRBJ2-1	TGCAGCGGCGCCGGGACTAGCGGGCTAAACTACAATGAGCAGTTCTTC	CSGAGTSGLNYNEQFF
TRBD1	few	TRBV9	TRBJ2-2	TGTGCCAGCAGCGTAAATGATATGGACAGGTACACCGGGGAGCTGTTTTTT	CASSVNDMDRYTGELFF
.	.	TRBV30	TRBJ1-2	TGTGCCTGGAGAAAGGTCCAGGGGTACCGTGGCTACACCTTC	CAWRKVQGYRGYTF
.	.	TRBV14	TRBJ2-7	TGTGCCAGCGGAGCAGCCTACGAGCAGTACTTC	CASGAAYEQYF
.	many	TRBV7-2	TRBJ2-4	TGTGCCAGCAGCCCAACCCCGGGGGTTTACGCCAAAAACATTCAGTACTTC	CASSPTPGVYAKNIQYF
.	many	TRBV12-3/TRBV12-4	TRBJ1-1	TGTGCCAGCATTAACCAGGGAAACACTGAAGCTTTCTTT	CASINQGNTEAFF
.	few	TRBV7-9	TRBJ1-2	TGTGCCAGCAACAATGCGGAGGCTAAGGGGAGCTACACCTTC	CASNNAEAKGSYTF
.	.	TRBV4-1	TRBJ2-2	TGCGCCAGCAGCCAAGATCTCGCAGGGCAGAACACCGGGGAGCTGTTTTTT	CASSQDLAGQNTGELFF
TRBD1	few	TRBV27	TRBJ1-1	TGTGCCAGCAGCCCATGGACAGGACTCAACACTGAAGCTTTCTTT	CASSPWTGLNTEAFF
TRBD2	many	TRBV4-2	TRBJ2-1	TGTGCCAGCAGCCAATTGAGCGGGGGGGTAAGAGAGCAGTTCTTC	CASSQLSGGVREQFF
.	.	TRBV6-4	TRBJ1-2	TGTGCCAGCAGTGGCGGAGAAGGGGTAAACTATGGCTACACCTTC	CASSGGEGVNYGYTF
.	.	TRBV7-9	TRBJ2-7	TGTGCCAGCAGCCCCGTCGGGACCTACGAGCAGTACTTC	CASSPVGTYEQYF
.	.	TRBV10-3	TRBJ1-2	TGTGCCATCAGCCAGAAGGTTAACTATGGCTACACCTTC	CAISQKVNYGYTF
.	few	TRBV25-1	TRBJ2-7	TGTGCCAGCAGTGCTGGCAGAGCCTACGAGCAGTACTTC	CASSAGRAYEQYF
TRBD1	few	TRBV7-9	TRBJ1-1	TGTGCCAGCAGTTACGCCAGGGGGGTTAGGACTGAAGCTTTCTTT	CASSYARGVRTEAFF
.	few	TRBV24-1	TRBJ2-7	TGTGCCACCAGTGATCTCTACGAGCAGTACTTC	CATSDLYEQYF
.	many	TRBV7-2	TRBJ2-7	TGTGCCAGCAGCTTCGGGGGCGGCTACGAGCAGTACTTC	CASSFGGGYEQYF
.	few	TRBV11-3	TRBJ2-1	TGTGCCAGCAGCTATAAAACCGTCAATGAGCAGTTCTTC	CASSYKTVNEQFF
.	few	TRBV11-2	TRBJ2-3	TGTGCCAGCACCTTCGGCCGGGAACAGGCGGATACGCAGTATTTT	CASTFGREQADTQYF
TRBD1	.	TRBV28	TRBJ2-7	TGTGCCAGCAGTTCGAGCATAAGAGGGACAGACCTTAACTCCTACGAGCAGTACTTC	CASSSSIRGTDLNSYEQYF